This T cell receptor beta chain was found in a study of CD8+CD57+ T cells in acquired aplastic anemia. Study details: Sorted CD4+ and CD8+ cells gave a mean 3.2 ug DNA, range about 0.2 to 27.4 ug.

Those patients picked for sequencing had displayed CD8+CD57+ cell expansion on flow cytometry. Patients uniformly had severe acquired aplastic anemia. Blood sampling was performed on the patients, and none of them had received therapy by then. Template material for TCR beta VDJ and CDR3 profiling consisted of genomic DNA. TCRdb reprocessed the reads with MiXCR, giving one entry per CDR3 protein. The sample lists 180,000 or so distinct CDR3 sequences; 48% were seen once. J gave up 3 bases and V 4 bases, and 5 bases lay outside the gene matches. This CDR3 comprises 14 residues. In germline, CDR1 is ENHRY, CDR2 SYGVKD.

The TCR was taken from a human donor with aplastic anemia. The material sequenced was sorted CD4+, CD8+, or CD8+CD57+ T cells (not recorded which) from PBMCs. This chain links TRBV10-3 with TRBJ2-7, with 8 nucleotides matching TRBD2. The CDR3 nucleotides read TGTGCCATCAGTGTCTATAGCGGGGACTACGAGCAGTACTTC. Translated: CAISVYSGDYEQYF.